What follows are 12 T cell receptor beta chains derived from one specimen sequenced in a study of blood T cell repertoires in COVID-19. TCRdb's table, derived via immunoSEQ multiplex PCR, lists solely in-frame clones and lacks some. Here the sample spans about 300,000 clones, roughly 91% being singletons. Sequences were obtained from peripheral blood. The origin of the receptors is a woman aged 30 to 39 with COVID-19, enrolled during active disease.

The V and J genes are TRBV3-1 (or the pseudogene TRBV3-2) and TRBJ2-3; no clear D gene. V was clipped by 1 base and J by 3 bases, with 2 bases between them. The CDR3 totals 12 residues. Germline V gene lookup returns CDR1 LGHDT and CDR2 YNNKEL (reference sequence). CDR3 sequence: CASSQVTDTQYF. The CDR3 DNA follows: TGTGCCAGCAGCCAAGTAACAGATACGCAGTATTTT.

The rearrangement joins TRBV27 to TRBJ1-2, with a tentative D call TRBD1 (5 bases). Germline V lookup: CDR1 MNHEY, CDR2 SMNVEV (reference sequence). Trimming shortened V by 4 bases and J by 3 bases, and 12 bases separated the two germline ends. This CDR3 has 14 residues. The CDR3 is CASSSALGDYGYTF. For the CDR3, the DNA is TGTGCCAGCAGTTCGGCATTAGGGGACTATGGCTACACCTTC.

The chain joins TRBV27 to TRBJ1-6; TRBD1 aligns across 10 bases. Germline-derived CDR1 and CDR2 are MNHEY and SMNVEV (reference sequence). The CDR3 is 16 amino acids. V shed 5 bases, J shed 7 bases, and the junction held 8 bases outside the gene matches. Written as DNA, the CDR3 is TGTGCCAGCAGTCGACAGGGGGCTTTGTGGAATTCACCCCTCCACTTT. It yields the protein CASSRQGALWNSPLHF.

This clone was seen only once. Written as DNA, the CDR3 is TGTGCCAGCAGCTCGGGACTAGCTACTGAGCAGTTCTTC. Translation gives CASSSGLATEQFF. The genes are TRBV7-9 and TRBJ2-1, with 9 bases matching TRBD2. V shed 4 bases, J shed 9 bases, and the junction held 4 bases outside the gene matches. The CDR3 loop spans 13 amino acids. Looked up from germline, CDR1 is SEHNR and CDR2 is FQNEAQ (reference sequence).

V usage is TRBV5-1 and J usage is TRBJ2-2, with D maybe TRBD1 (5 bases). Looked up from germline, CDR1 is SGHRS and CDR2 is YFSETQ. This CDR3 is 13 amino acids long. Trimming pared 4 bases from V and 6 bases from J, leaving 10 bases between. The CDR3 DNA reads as TGCGCCAGCAGCCGACAGCTTTCCGGGGAGCTGTTTTTT. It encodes CASSRQLSGELFF.

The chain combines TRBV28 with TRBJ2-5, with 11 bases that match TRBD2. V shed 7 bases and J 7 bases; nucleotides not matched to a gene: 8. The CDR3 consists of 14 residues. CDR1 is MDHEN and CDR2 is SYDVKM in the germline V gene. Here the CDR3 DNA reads TGTGCCAGCACCGACACTAGCGGGGGTGTGACCCAGTACTTC. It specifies CASTDTSGGVTQYF.

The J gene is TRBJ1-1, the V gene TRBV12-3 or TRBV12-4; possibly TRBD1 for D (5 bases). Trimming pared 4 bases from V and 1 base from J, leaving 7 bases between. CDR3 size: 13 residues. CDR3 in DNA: TGTGCCAGCAGTTCAGGGCCGAACACTGAAGCTTTCTTT. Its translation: CASSSGPNTEAFF.

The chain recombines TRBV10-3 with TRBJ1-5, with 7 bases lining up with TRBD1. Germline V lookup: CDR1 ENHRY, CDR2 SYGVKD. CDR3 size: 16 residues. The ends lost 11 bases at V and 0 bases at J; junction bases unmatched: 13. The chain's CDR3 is CAPRSNRGYSNQPQHF. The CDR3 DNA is TGTGCCCCACGAAGCAACAGGGGCTATAGCAATCAGCCCCAGCATTTT.

This CDR3 reads CASKWRETEAFF. The DNA of the CDR3 is TGTGCCAGCAAATGGCGGGAAACTGAAGCTTTCTTT. The J gene is TRBJ1-1, the V gene TRBV28; no reliable D call. V gave up 7 bases and J gave up 5 bases, with 11 bases separating them. The CDR3 extends over 12 amino acids. Germline V gene sequence: CDR1 MDHEN, CDR2 SYDVKM.

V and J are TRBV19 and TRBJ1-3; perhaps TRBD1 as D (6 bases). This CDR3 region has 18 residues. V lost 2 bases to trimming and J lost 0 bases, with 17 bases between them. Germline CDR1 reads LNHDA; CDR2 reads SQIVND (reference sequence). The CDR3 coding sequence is TGTGCCAGTAGTATACCGATCGGGACACAGTTCTCTGGAAACACCATATATTTT. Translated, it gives CASSIPIGTQFSGNTIYF.

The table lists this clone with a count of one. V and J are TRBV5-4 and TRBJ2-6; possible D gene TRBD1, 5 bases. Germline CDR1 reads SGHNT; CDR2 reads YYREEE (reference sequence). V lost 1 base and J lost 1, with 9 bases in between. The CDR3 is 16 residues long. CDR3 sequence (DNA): TGTGCCAGCAGCTTGTACAGGCTGTCTGGGGCCAACGTCCTGACTTTC. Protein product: CASSLYRLSGANVLTF.

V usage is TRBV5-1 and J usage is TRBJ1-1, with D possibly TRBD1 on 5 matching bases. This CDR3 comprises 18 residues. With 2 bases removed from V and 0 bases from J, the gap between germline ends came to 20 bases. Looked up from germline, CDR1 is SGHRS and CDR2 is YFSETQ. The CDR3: CASSLQAFPPPMNTEAFF. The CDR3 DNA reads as TGCGCCAGCAGCTTACAGGCGTTCCCACCCCCGATGAACACTGAAGCTTTCTTT.